The source of this TCR beta chain is a study of T-cell memory formation after mild COVID-19. The CDR3 is 14 amino acids. Germline loops: CDR1 DFQATT, CDR2 SNEGSKA (reference sequence). Unmatched junction bases numbered 10, after V lost 4 bases and J lost 5 bases. In regard to this clonotype: Antigen: not known.

Overall study findings and caveats: Chiefly within CM and EM were the contracting CD4+ clones; CD8+ ones were within EMRA.

The authors produced TCR alpha and TCR beta cDNA libraries with sample barcodes and UMIs by 5'RACE using constant-segment primers. TCRdb independently ran MiXCR on the 5' RACE reads; one entry per CDR3 protein. The sample yields 200,000 to 250,000 distinct CDR3 sequences, 9.5% to 10% seen once. The TCR was taken from a man younger than 30 who had mild COVID-19 (a few samples of this study predate the infection). Cell type and time point are not known. The V gene is TRBV20-1, the J gene TRBJ2-5, with 7 positions matching TRBD2. Sequenced material: PBMCs or a T cell subset sorted from them (not recorded which). The CDR3 here is CSANLGGTTETQYF. The CDR3 DNA reads TGCAGTGCTAACTTGGGGGGGACTACGGAGACCCAGTACTTC.